The 14 T cell receptor beta chains below were found in one sample sequenced in a study of spatial heterogeneity in lung cancer. Findings and caveats of the study: Intratumoral expanded alpha and beta TCR counts were found to track tumor mutation counts.

These receptors lack a known antigen. Time point given: sample taken at primary tumor resection. TCRdb reanalysed the 5' RACE reads using MiXCR and keeps one entry per CDR3 protein. The sample has about 100,000 distinct CDR3 sequences; approximately 4.7% are singletons. Here the sequenced sample was lung tumor tissue, taken at surgery. All receptors derive from a male donor with early-stage non-small cell lung cancer.

Ten or more counts support this clonotype. The V gene is TRBV7-9, the J gene TRBJ1-1; unclear D gene. Trimming stripped 3 bases from V and 0 bases from J, with 11 bases between. The CDR3 consists of 15 residues. Germline V gives CDR1 SEHNR, CDR2 FQNEAQ (reference sequence). CDR3 bases: TGTGCCAGCAGCTTTTATCACGCAGTGAACACTGAAGCTTTCTTT. Translation: CASSFYHAVNTEAFF.

V is TRBV11-1 and J is TRBJ2-7; TRBD1 agrees at 8 bases. J was trimmed by 6 bases and V by 5 bases; bases with no gene match: 18. The CDR3 consists of 17 residues. CDR1 is SGHAT, CDR2 FQDESV, per germline (reference sequence). The CDR3 region is CASSPRQGKAFGAEQYF. In DNA, the CDR3 is TGTGCCAGCAGCCCGCGACAGGGGAAGGCTTTTGGTGCCGAGCAGTACTTC.

This clonotype occurred many times. The chain couples TRBV27 to TRBJ2-7, with 7 positions matching TRBD2. Germline V CDR1 and CDR2: MNHEY, SMNVEV (reference sequence). The length of the CDR3 is 13 residues. The V and J ends lost 5 bases and 4 bases, in that order; junction bases with no gene match: 5. The CDR3 DNA sequence: TGTGCCAGCAGTGCTTCTAGCGGATACGAGCAGTACTTC. Amino acids: CASSASSGYEQYF.

This clonotype was counted many times. This chain links TRBV18 with TRBJ2-3, with a possible D match to TRBD1 (5 bases). The V end was cut by 4 bases, the J end by 5 bases, with 13 bases between. Germline CDR1 reads KGHSH; CDR2 reads LQKENI. The CDR3 length is 14 residues. CDR3 residues: CASSHDSGRDTQYF. CDR3 nucleotide sequence: TGTGCCAGCTCACACGACAGTGGGCGAGATACGCAGTATTTT.

This clonotype was found many times. V gene TRBV20-1 combines with J gene TRBJ2-2, with 8 bases that match TRBD2. Per germline, CDR1 DFQATT and CDR2 SNEGSKA (reference sequence). CDR3 length equals 14 residues. J was trimmed by 1 base and V by 3 bases; bases with no gene match: 1. The CDR3 loop is CSASLAGNTGELFF. CDR3 DNA: TGCAGTGCTAGTCTAGCGGGGAACACCGGGGAGCTGTTTTTT.

This clonotype was seen many times. The chain carries TRBV6-5 and TRBJ1-3; no clear D. Trimming stripped 0 bases from V and 0 bases from J, with 3 bases between. The CDR3 contains 14 residues. The germline gives CDR1 MNHEY, CDR2 SVGAGI. In DNA, the CDR3 is TGTGCCAGCAGTTACTCAGTCTCTGGAAACACCATATATTTT. Residues: CASSYSVSGNTIYF.

J is TRBJ2-1 and V is TRBV27, with D maybe TRBD2 (5 bases). V was trimmed by 4 bases and J by 12 bases, leaving 16 bases between them. The CDR3 loop spans 13 amino acids. CDR1 and CDR2 (germline): MNHEY, SMNVEV (reference sequence). DNA for the CDR3: TGTGCCAGCAGTTATGGGCTAGCTTACCGGCAGTTCTTC. Its protein product is CASSYGLAYRQFF.

This clonotype showed up just a few times. The chain carries TRBV6-1 and TRBJ1-6; TRBD1 matches at 8 bases. The V gene's germline CDR1 is MNHNS and CDR2 SASEGT. CDR3 size: 14 residues. Germline trimming cut 7 bases from V and 5 bases from J; bases unmatched to any gene: 4. This chain's CDR3 is CASMTTGDNSPLHF. DNA for the CDR3: TGTGCCAGCATGACGACAGGGGATAATTCACCCCTCCACTTT.

This clonotype was detected ten times or more. The V call is TRBV20-1, the J call TRBJ2-3, with 9 positions matching TRBD2. The CDR3 is 13 amino acids. With 5 bases clipped from V and 4 bases from J, the junction kept 4 bases outside the gene matches. Germline V CDR1 and CDR2: DFQATT, SNEGSKA (reference sequence). The CDR3 DNA reads as TGCAGTGCTTCGCTAGCGGGATCAGATACGCAGTATTTT. Translation: CSASLAGSDTQYF.

The chain couples TRBV15 to TRBJ1-1, with TRBD1 identical over 8 bases. The CDR3 loop spans 15 amino acids. Germline assignment: CDR1 LNHNV and CDR2 YYDKDF (reference sequence). Trimming at V came to 1 base and at J to 5 bases, leaving 6 bases not matched to a gene. CDR3 nucleotides: TGTGCCACCAGCAGAGGAGGACAGGGAAAAACTGAAGCTTTCTTT. It encodes CATSRGGQGKTEAFF.

At least ten counts were recorded for this clonotype. The chain joins TRBV3-1 to TRBJ2-1; D unresolved. CDR3 length: 13 amino acids. Trimming removed 4 bases from V and 9 bases from J, with 13 bases in between. The germline V gene encodes CDR1 LGHDT and CDR2 YNNKEL (reference sequence). CDR3 sequence: CASSPHRVGEQFF. Written as DNA, the CDR3 is TGTGCCAGCAGCCCCCACAGAGTAGGTGAGCAGTTCTTC.

This clonotype was detected ten times or more. This chain joins TRBV28 and TRBJ1-5; weak D call: TRBD1 (5 bases). CDR3 length: 16 amino acids. Trimming took off 3 bases at V and 3 bases at J, with 15 bases between the two ends. Germline V gives CDR1 MDHEN, CDR2 SYDVKM. The CDR3 sequence is CASSFNLGRINQPQHF. Written as DNA, the CDR3 is TGTGCCAGCAGTTTTAATCTGGGGCGGATCAATCAGCCCCAGCATTTT.

This clonotype has at least ten counts. The V call is TRBV6-1, the J call TRBJ2-3, with TRBD1 matching 7 bases. This CDR3 region has 13 residues. From germline, CDR1 is MNHNS and CDR2 SASEGT. The trim removed 8 bases at V and 1 base at J, leaving 3 bases unmatched. CDR3 in DNA: TGTGCCAGCGGCGGACAGGGCACAGATACGCAGTATTTT. Its protein product is CASGGQGTDTQYF.

In this sample, this clonotype turned up many times. The chain uses TRBV7-2 and TRBJ1-2, with D unclear. This CDR3 has 14 amino acids. CDR1 and CDR2 (germline): SGHTA, FQGNSA. V lost 1 base and J 1 base, leaving 7 bases between the germline ends. The DNA of the CDR3 is TGTGCCAGCAGCTTAGTAGGAGTTAACTATGGCTACACCTTC. Residues: CASSLVGVNYGYTF.